These 16 T cell receptor beta chains were sequenced from one sample in a study of blood T cell repertoires in COVID-19. Profiled with immunoSEQ multiplex PCR; TCRdb holds only in-frame clones, not every one. The sample consists of roughly 150,000 clones, roughly 85% of them appearing once. The specimen was peripheral blood. These receptors were collected from a human donor in a cohort sampled during active COVID-19.

The rearrangement uses TRBV4-1 and TRBJ1-3, with D maybe TRBD1 (5 bases). V lost 2 bases and J lost 3, with 11 bases in between. Germline CDR1 and CDR2: MGHRA and YSYEKL. The length of the CDR3 is 15 residues. CDR3 coding DNA: TGCGCCAGCAGCCAATGGGCAGGGATTGGAAACACCATATATTTT. Its protein is CASSQWAGIGNTIYF.

The V call is TRBV28, the J call TRBJ2-2, with 7 bases identical to TRBD1. CDR3 length equals 13 residues. V gave up 8 bases and J gave up 7 bases; unmatched junction bases: 7. Germline values: CDR1 MDHEN, CDR2 SYDVKM. DNA of the CDR3: TGTGCCAGCCTGACAGGGTTGGACGGGGAGCTGTTTTTT. Translated, it gives CASLTGLDGELFF.

The V and J genes are TRBV12-5 and TRBJ2-1, with D maybe TRBD2 (5 bases). The germline V gene has CDR1 LGHNT and CDR2 FRNRAP. V was clipped by 5 bases and J by 6 bases, with 20 bases between them. The CDR3 loop spans 16 amino acids. The CDR3 loop reads CASGTKLVPLRNEQFF. The CDR3 bases are TGTGCTAGTGGTACAAAACTAGTTCCTTTACGCAATGAGCAGTTCTTC.

The rearrangement joins TRBV27 to TRBJ2-1, with D tentatively TRBD2 (5 bases). The V and J ends lost 5 bases and 7 bases respectively, with 18 bases between them. From germline, CDR1 is MNHEY and CDR2 SMNVEV (reference sequence). The length of the CDR3 is 15 residues. CDR3 in amino acids: CASSRLARSSNEQFF. CDR3 coding DNA: TGTGCCAGCAGTCGGCTAGCAAGGAGTTCGAATGAGCAGTTCTTC.

This chain uses TRBV18 with TRBJ2-6; a weak D match, TRBD2 (5 bases). CDR1 and CDR2 from the germline V gene are KGHSH and LQKENI. There are 18 residues in the CDR3. V was clipped by 6 bases and J by 0 bases, with 18 bases between them. This CDR3 reads CASSHPPQGSSGANVLTF. CDR3 nucleotides: TGTGCCAGCTCCCACCCTCCCCAAGGGAGCTCTGGGGCCAACGTCCTGACTTTC. Filled out from reference TRBV18 and TRBJ2-6, the complete variable domain reads NAGVMQNPRHLVRRRGQEARLRCSPMKGHSHVYWYRQLPEEGLKFMVYLQKENIIDESGMPKERFSAEFPKEGPSILRIQQVVRGDSAAYFCASSHPPQGSSGANVLTFGAGSRLTVL.

The V gene is TRBV21-1, the J gene TRBJ2-5; the table's D call TRBD1 went unverified against the DNA. TRBV21-1 corresponds to a pseudogene. This CDR3 spans 14 amino acids. CDR3 protein: CASSKRTGWETQYF. DNA of the CDR3: TGTGCCAGCAGCAAAAGGACAGGTTGGGAGACCCAGTACTTC.

The chain is built from TRBV28 and TRBJ1-4, with TRBD1 matching over 9 bases. This CDR3 contains 15 residues. CDR1 MDHEN and CDR2 SYDVKM come from the germline V gene. The V gene end was trimmed by 2 bases and the J gene end by 8 bases; junction bases not matched to a gene: 6. CDR3 nucleotide sequence: TGTGCCAGCAGTTTAGGGACAGGGCAACGAGAAAAACTGTTTTTT. Translation gives CASSLGTGQREKLFF.

The CDR3 bases are TGTGCCAGCAGTTACTCAACGGGACTCTACGAGCAGTACTTC. Its translation is CASSYSTGLYEQYF. This chain connects TRBV6-2 or TRBV6-3 to TRBJ2-7; a weak D match, TRBD2 (6 bases). The CDR3 is 14 amino acids. V lost 0 bases and J lost 3, with 9 bases in between. CDR1 and CDR2 (germline): MNHEY, SVGEGT.

The J gene is TRBJ2-1, the V gene TRBV11-2; 7 nucleotides match TRBD2. Germline V gene data show CDR1 as SGHAT and CDR2 as FQNNGV. The J segment lost 5 bases and the V segment lost 7 bases, leaving 8 bases of the junction unmatched. The CDR3 extends over 14 amino acids. CDR3 sequence reads: CASMAGDPHNEQFF. The CDR3 nucleotides are TGTGCCAGCATGGCGGGAGATCCCCACAATGAGCAGTTCTTC. The entire variable domain, with the rest obtained from reference TRBV11-2 and TRBJ2-1, is as follows: EAGVAQSPRYKIIEKRQSVAFWCNPISGHATLYWYQQILGQGPKLLIQFQNNGVVDDSQLPKDRFSAERLKGVDSTLKIQPAKLEDSAVYLCASMAGDPHNEQFFGPGTRLTVL.

The chain uses TRBV29-1 and TRBJ1-4, with D perhaps matching TRBD1 (6 bases). CDR3 length: 14 amino acids. CDR1 is SQVTM and CDR2 is ANQGSEA in the germline V gene. V was shortened by 5 bases and J by 10 bases, with 20 bases between the two germline ends. This chain's CDR3 is CSVQRDTSPGKLFF. DNA for the CDR3: TGCAGCGTTCAACGGGACACCTCCCCGGGAAAACTGTTTTTT.

This chain uses TRBV28 with TRBJ1-1, with D perhaps TRBD1 (5 bases). Trimming cost V 8 bases and J 4 bases, with 14 bases left between them. CDR1 is MDHEN and CDR2 is SYDVKM in the germline V gene. This CDR3 is 13 amino acids long. The CDR3 region is CASLGRVGTEAFF. The CDR3 nucleotides read TGTGCCAGCCTGGGCAGGGTGGGCACTGAAGCTTTCTTT.

The chain couples TRBV10-3 to TRBJ2-7, with 12 bases that match TRBD1. Trimming cost V 7 bases and J 5 bases; bases outside gene matches: 6. Germline V gene data show CDR1 as ENHRY and CDR2 as SYGVKD. The CDR3 length is 14 residues. The CDR3 sequence: CAIMGGTGGDEQYF. The CDR3 coding sequence is TGTGCCATCATGGGAGGGACAGGGGGCGACGAGCAGTACTTC.

The rearrangement uses TRBV5-4 and TRBJ2-6; D possibly corresponds to TRBD2 (7 bases). Looked up from germline, CDR1 is SGHNT and CDR2 is YYREEE (reference sequence). CDR3 size: 16 residues. Trimming stripped 1 base from V and 0 bases from J, with 8 bases between. DNA of the CDR3: TGTGCCAGCAGCTTGAGGGGGGGCTCTGGGGCCAACGTCCTGACTTTC. Protein sequence: CASSLRGGSGANVLTF.

A single count supports this clone. The CDR3 loop reads CASRRGGGDTQYF. DNA for the CDR3: TGTGCCAGCCGTCGGGGGGGAGGAGATACGCAGTATTTT. V gene TRBV2 combines with J gene TRBJ2-3; 8 bases match TRBD2. The CDR3 covers 13 residues. Germline V CDR1 and CDR2: SNHLY, FYNNEI. V lost 8 bases and J lost 5; bases outside the gene matches: 6.

The chain links TRBV11-3 to TRBJ1-1; 9 bases are shared with TRBD1. In germline, CDR1 is SGHNT, CDR2 YENEEA. The CDR3 sequence is 15 residues long. The J segment lost 4 bases and the V segment lost 8 bases, leaving 11 bases of the junction unmatched. The CDR3 nucleotides are TGTGCCAGCCAACAACGGGACAGGGTTGGCACTGAAGCTTTCTTT. Protein: CASQQRDRVGTEAFF.

For this clone: Other DNA sequences in this sample translate to the same CDR3. The rearrangement joins TRBV5-4 to TRBJ2-5; D might be TRBD2 (5 bases). V was cut by 0 bases and J by 2 bases, with 11 bases left in between. The germline V gene encodes CDR1 SGHNT and CDR2 YYREEE (reference sequence). The CDR3 is 15 residues long. This chain's CDR3 is CASSLGRTDQETQYF. Here the CDR3 DNA reads TGTGCCAGCAGCTTGGGTCGGACTGATCAAGAGACCCAGTACTTC.